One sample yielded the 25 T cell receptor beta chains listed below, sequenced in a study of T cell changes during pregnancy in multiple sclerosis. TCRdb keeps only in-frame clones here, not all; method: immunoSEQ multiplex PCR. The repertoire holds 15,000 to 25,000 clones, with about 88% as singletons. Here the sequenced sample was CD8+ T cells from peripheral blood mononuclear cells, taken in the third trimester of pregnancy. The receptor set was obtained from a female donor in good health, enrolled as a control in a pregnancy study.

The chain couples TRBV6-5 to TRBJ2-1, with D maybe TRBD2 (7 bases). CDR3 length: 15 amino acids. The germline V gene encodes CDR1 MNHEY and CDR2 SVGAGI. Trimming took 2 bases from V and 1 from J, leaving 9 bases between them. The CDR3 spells CASSYGRGSYNEQFF. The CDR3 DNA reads TGTGCCAGCAGTTACGGGAGGGGGTCCTACAATGAGCAGTTCTTC.

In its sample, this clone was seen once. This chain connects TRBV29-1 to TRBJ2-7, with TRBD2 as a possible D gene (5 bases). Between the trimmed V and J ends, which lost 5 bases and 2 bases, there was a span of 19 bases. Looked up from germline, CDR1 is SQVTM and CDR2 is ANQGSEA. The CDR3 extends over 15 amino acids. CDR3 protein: CSVHLGLAAPYEQYF. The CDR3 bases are TGCAGCGTTCACCTCGGGCTAGCCGCCCCCTACGAGCAGTACTTC.

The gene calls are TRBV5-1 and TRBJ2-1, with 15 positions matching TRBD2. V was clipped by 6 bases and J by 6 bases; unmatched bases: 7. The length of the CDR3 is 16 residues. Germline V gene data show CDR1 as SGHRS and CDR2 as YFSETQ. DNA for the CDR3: TGCGCCAGCACAGGACTAGCGGGGGGGCCACGCAATGAGCAGTTCTTC. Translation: CASTGLAGGPRNEQFF.

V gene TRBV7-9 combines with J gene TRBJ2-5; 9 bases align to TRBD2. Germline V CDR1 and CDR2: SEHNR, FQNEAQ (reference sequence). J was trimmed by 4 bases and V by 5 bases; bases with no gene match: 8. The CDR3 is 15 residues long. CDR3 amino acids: CASSLSGSNRETQYF. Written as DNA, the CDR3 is TGTGCCAGCAGCCTTAGCGGGAGTAATCGAGAGACCCAGTACTTC.

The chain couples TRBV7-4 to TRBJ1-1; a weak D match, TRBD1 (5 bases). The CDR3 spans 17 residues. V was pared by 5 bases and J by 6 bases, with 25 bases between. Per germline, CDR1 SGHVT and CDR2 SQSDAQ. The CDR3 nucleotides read TGTGCCAGCAGCCCTAGGGGCTGGGGAGGAAGGTATCCTGAAGCTTTCTTT. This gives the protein CASSPRGWGGRYPEAFF. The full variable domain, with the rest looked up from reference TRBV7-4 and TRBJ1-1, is GAGVSQSPRYKVAKRGRDVALRCDSISGHVTLYWYRQTLGQGSEVLTYSQSDAQRDKSGRPSGRFSAERPERSVSTLKIQRTEQGDSAVYLCASSPRGWGGRYPEAFFGQGTRLTVV.

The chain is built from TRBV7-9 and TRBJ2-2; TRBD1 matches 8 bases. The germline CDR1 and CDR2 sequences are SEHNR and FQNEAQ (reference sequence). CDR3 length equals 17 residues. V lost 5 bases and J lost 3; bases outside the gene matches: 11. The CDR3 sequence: CASSPPATGVDTGELFF. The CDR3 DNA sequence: TGTGCCAGCAGCCCTCCCGCGACAGGGGTGGACACCGGGGAGCTGTTTTTT.

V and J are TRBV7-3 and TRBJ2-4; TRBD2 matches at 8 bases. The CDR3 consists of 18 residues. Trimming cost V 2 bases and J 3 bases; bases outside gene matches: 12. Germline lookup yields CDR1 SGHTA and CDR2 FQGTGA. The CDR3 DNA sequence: TGTGCCAGCAGCTTAGGGGGCGTAGCGGGGACCGGCAAAAACATTCAGTACTTC. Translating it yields CASSLGGVAGTGKNIQYF. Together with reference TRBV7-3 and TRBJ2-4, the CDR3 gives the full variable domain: GAGVSQTPSNKVTEKGKYVELRCDPISGHTALYWYRQSLGQGPEFLIYFQGTGAADDSGLPNDRFFAVRPEGSVSTLKIQRTERGDSAVYLCASSLGGVAGTGKNIQYFGAGTRLSVL.

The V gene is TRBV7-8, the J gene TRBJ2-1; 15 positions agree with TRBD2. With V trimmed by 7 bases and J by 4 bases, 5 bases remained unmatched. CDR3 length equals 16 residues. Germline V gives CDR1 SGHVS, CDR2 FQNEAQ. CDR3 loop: CASIGTSGRWYNEQFF. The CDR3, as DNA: TGTGCCAGCATCGGGACTAGCGGGAGGTGGTACAATGAGCAGTTCTTC.

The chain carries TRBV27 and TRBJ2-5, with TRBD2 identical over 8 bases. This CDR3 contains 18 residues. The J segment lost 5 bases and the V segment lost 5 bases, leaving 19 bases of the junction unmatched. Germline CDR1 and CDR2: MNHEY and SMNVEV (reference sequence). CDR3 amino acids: CASSPQWTSLTKGETQYF. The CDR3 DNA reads TGTGCCAGCAGTCCACAATGGACTAGCCTTACTAAGGGGGAGACCCAGTACTTC.

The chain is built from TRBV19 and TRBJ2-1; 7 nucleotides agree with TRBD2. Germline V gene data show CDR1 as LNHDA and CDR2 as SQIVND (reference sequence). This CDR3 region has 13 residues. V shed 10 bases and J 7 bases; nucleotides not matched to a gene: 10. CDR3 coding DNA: TGTGCCACCCACATTGGGGGGGGGAATGAGCAGTTCTTC. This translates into CATHIGGGNEQFF. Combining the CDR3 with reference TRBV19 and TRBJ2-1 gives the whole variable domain DGGITQSPKYLFRKEGQNVTLSCEQNLNHDAMYWYRQDPGQGLRLIYYSQIVNDFQKGDIAEGYSVSREKKESFPLTVTSAQKNPTAFYLCATHIGGGNEQFFGPGTRLTVL.

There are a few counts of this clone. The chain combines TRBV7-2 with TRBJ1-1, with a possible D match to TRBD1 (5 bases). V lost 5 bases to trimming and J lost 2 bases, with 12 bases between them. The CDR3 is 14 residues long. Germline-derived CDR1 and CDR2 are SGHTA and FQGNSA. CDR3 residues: CASSPRRGNTEAFF. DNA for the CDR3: TGTGCCAGCAGCCCCAGGAGGGGAAACACTGAAGCTTTCTTT.

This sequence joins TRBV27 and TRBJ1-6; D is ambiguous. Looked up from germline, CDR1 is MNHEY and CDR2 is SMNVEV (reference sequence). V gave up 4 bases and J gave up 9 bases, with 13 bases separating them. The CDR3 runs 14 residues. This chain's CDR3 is CASSYRGLGSPLHF. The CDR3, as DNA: TGTGCCAGCAGTTACCGGGGTCTTGGTTCACCCCTCCACTTT.

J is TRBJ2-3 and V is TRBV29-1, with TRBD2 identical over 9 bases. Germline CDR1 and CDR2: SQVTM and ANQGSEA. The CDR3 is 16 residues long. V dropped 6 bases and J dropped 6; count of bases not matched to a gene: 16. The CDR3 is CSVGRLAAHPGDTQYF. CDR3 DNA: TGCAGCGTGGGAAGACTAGCGGCCCACCCTGGGGATACGCAGTATTTT.

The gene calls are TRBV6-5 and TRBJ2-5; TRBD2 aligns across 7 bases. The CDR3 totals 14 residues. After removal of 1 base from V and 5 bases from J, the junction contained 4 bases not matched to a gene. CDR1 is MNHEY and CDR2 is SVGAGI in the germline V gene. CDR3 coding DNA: TGTGCCAGCAGTTACTTGGCGGGAGAGGAGACCCAGTACTTC. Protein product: CASSYLAGEETQYF.

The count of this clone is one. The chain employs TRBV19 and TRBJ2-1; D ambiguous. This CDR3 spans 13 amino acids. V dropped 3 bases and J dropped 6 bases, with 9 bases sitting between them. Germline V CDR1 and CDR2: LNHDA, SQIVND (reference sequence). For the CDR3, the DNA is TGTGCCAGTAGTATCTCTGTCTCCAATGAGCAGTTCTTC. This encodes CASSISVSNEQFF.

CDR3 amino acids: CASSRRGSTGELFF. CDR3 in DNA: TGTGCCAGCAGCCGCAGGGGCTCCACCGGGGAGCTGTTTTTT. The rearrangement uses TRBV11-1 and TRBJ2-2; TRBD1 is a possible D gene (6 bases). The V gene's germline CDR1 is SGHAT and CDR2 FQDESV (reference sequence). V lost 5 bases, J lost 4 bases, and 11 bases lay in between. The CDR3 has 14 residues.

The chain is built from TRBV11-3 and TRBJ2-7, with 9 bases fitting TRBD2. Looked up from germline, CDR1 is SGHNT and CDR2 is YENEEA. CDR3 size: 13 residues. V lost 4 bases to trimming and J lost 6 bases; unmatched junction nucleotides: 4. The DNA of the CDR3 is TGTGCCAGCAGCTCAAGTAGCGGGAGCGAGCAGTACTTC. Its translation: CASSSSSGSEQYF.

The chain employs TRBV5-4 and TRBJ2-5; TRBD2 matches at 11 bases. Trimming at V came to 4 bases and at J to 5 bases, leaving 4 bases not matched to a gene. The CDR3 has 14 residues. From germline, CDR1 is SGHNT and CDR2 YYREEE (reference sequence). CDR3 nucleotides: TGTGCCAGCAGCCCTAGCGGGAGGACGGAGACCCAGTACTTC. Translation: CASSPSGRTETQYF.

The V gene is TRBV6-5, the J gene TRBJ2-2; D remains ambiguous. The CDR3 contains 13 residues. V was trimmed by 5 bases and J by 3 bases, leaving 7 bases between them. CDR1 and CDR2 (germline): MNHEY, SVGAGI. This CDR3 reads CASSGPYTGELFF. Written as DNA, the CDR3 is TGTGCCAGCAGTGGGCCTTACACCGGGGAGCTGTTTTTT.

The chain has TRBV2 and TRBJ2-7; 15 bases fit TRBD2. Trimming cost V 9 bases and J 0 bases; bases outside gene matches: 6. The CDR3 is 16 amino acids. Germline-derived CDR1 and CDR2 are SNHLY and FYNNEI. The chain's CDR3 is CARKGLAGGSSYEQYF. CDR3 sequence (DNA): TGTGCCAGAAAGGGACTAGCGGGGGGCAGCTCCTACGAGCAGTACTTC.

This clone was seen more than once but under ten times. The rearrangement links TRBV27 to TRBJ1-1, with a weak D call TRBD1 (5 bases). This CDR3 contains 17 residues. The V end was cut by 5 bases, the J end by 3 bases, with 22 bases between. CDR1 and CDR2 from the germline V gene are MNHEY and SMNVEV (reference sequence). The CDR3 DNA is TGTGCCAGCAGTGGGGCCCGACAGTTAAATCTCCACACTGAAGCTTTCTTT. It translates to CASSGARQLNLHTEAFF.

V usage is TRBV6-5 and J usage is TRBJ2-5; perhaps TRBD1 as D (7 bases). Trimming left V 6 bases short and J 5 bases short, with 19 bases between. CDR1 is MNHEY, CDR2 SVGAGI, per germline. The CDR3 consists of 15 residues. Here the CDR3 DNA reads TGTGCCAGCAGGACTAGGGACAGTCTGGCGGAGACCCAGTACTTC. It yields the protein CASRTRDSLAETQYF.

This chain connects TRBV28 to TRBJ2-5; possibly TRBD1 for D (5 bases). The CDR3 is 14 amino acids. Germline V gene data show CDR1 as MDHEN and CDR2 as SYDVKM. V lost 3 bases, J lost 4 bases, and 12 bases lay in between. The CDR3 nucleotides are TGTGCCAGCAGTTTTCGCAGGGTTGGAGAGACCCAGTACTTC. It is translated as CASSFRRVGETQYF.

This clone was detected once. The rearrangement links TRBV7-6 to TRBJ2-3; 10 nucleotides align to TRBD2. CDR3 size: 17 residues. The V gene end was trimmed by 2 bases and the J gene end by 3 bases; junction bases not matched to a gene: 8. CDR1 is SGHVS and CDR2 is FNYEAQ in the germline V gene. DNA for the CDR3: TGTGCCAGCAGCTTAAGGCTAGCGGGGGCCTTTACAGATACGCAGTATTTT. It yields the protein CASSLRLAGAFTDTQYF.

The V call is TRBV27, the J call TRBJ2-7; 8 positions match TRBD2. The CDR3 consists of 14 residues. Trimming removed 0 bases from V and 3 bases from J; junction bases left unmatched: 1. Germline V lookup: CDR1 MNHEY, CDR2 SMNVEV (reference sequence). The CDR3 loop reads CASSLSLAVYEQYF. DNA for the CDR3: TGTGCCAGCAGTTTATCACTAGCGGTCTACGAGCAGTACTTC.